This T cell receptor beta chain appears in the sequencing data of a study of molecular identifiers for immune sequencing clone quantification. Across the study: Replicate experiments took RNA from 20,000 or 100,000 naive CD8 cells, divided it five ways and sequenced four.

The CDR3 has 17 residues. Germline lookup yields CDR1 SGHTA and CDR2 FQGNSA. V dropped 5 bases and J dropped 3; count of bases not matched to a gene: 13. Study-level results: Clones that exceeded 20 RNA copies held over 98% of effector molecules, yet under 1% in naive cells.

The CD8+CD4-CCR7+CD45RA+ phenotype defined the sorted naive CD8 T cells. Bulk TCR libraries were made with methods that had been previously described and with listed TCR primers. TCRdb called the PCR reads again in MiXCR, with one record for every CDR3 protein. In the table there are about half a million distinct CDR3 sequences, about 22% of which are singletons. The table lists this clonotype with a few counts. Antigen unknown. The sequenced sample was naive CD8+ T cells from blood, with Jurkat cell RNA spiked in. Subset reported: FACS-sorted CD8+CD4-CCR7+CD45RA+ naive T cells. The TCR comes from a human donor in good health. Some libraries in this study had Jurkat cell RNA spiked in. V is TRBV7-2 and J is TRBJ2-7; 10 bases map to TRBD2. CDR3 bases: TGTGCCAGCAGCGTTAGCGGGAGGCTAGCGGGATACTACGAGCAGTACTTC. It yields the protein CASSVSGRLAGYYEQYF.